Only a few counts were recorded for the clone carrying this T cell receptor beta chain. Antigen specificity is unknown. TCRdb re-called the RACE reads with MiXCR, one entry per CDR3 protein. The sample has a few hundred thousand distinct CDR3 sequences; about 6% are singletons. The sample comes from a study of human T cells and chemical hapten exposure. CDR1 is DFQATT and CDR2 is SNEGSKA in the germline V gene (reference sequence). CDR3 length equals 15 residues. Trimming shortened V by 0 bases and J by 2 bases, and 12 bases separated the two germline ends. Time point denoted: patch test 2, 6 weeks after DPC sensitization. Specified treatment: therapeutic diphenylcyclopropenone sensitization with weekly scalp DPC. Study conclusions and caveats: Expanded TCRs made up significantly more big CDR3 similarity clusters than controls did.

This clonotype was sampled from a woman under 30 with alopecia areata. Some clones in this sample may be carry-over from other donors' samples. The J gene is TRBJ2-3, the V gene TRBV20-1, with unresolved D. The material was whole blood, obtained in connection with sensitization to the hapten diphenylcyclopropenone (DPC). CDR3 nucleotides: TGCAGTGCTAGAGATTTGACGGGCTACACAGATACGCAGTATTTT. This codes for CSARDLTGYTDTQYF.